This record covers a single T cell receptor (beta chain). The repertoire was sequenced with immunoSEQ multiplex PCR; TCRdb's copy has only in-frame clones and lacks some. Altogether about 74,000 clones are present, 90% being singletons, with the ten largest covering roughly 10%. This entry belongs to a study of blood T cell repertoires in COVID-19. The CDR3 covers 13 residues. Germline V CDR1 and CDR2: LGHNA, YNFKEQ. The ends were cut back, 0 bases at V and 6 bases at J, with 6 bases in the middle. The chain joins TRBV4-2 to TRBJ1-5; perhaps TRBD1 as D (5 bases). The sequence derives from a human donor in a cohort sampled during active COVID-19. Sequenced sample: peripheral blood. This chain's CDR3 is CASSQDRVQPQHF. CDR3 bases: TGTGCCAGCAGCCAAGACAGGGTTCAGCCCCAGCATTTT.